This TCR beta chain originates from a study of blood T cell repertoires in COVID-19. Study-level background: Sample material is recorded as cDNA or gDNA derived from T cells, B-cell-depleted T cells, or PBMCs.

Some clones are missing from TCRdb's copy, which holds only in-frame ones; the method was immunoSEQ multiplex PCR. The profile shows 35,000 to 50,000 clones, 69% of them singletons. CDR3 length: 13 residues. Trimming removed 3 bases from V and 3 bases from J, with 9 bases in between. The V gene's germline CDR1 is MNHNS and CDR2 SASEGT. Input material: peripheral blood. The TCR comes from a man older than 75 with acute or convalescent COVID-19. The J gene is TRBJ2-7, the V gene TRBV6-1, with a possible D match to TRBD2 (6 bases). The CDR3 sequence: CASSEQDYYEQYF. For the CDR3, the DNA is TGTGCCAGCAGTGAGCAGGACTACTACGAGCAGTACTTC.